Given below is one T cell receptor beta chain in context. The sample originates from a study of T cell responses to AZD1222 COVID-19 vaccine. The V and J ends lost 0 bases and 3 bases respectively, with 15 bases between them. The CDR3 extends over 16 amino acids. The germline V gene has CDR1 SGDLS and CDR2 YYNGEE. Clones were read by immunoSEQ multiplex PCR, and TCRdb kept only the in-frame ones, dropping some. The sample includes more than 150,000 clones, more than 85% seen only once; the top ten take just under 7%. The receptor comes from an adult who had recovered from COVID-19. The sample was peripheral blood, taken after recovery from COVID-19. The chain is built from TRBV9 and TRBJ1-1; TRBD1 might be the D (5 bases). This CDR3 is CASSVGRGIGDTEAFF. The CDR3 nucleotides read TGTGCCAGCAGCGTAGGTCGGGGGATAGGGGACACTGAAGCTTTCTTT. Drawing the rest from reference TRBV9 and TRBJ1-1, the complete variable domain is DSGVTQTPKHLITATGQRVTLRCSPRSGDLSVYWYQQSLDQGLQFLIQYYNGEERAKGNILERFSAQQFPDLHSELNLSSLELGDSALYFCASSVGRGIGDTEAFFGQGTRLTVV.